The 19 T cell receptor beta chains in this list originate from one sample, sequenced in a study of response to subunit inactivated influenza vaccine. TCRdb called the RT-PCR reads again in MiXCR, with one record for every CDR3 protein. The data contain 450,000 to 700,000 distinct CDR3 sequences, 12% to 15% of them singletons. The sequencing used PBMCs from blood, collected less than 13 days after vaccination. These receptors originate from a man between 45 and 60 years old who received an inactivated influenza vaccine.

CDR3 nucleotides: TGTGCCAGCAGCCAAGCAGGGGACAGGGTCAATCAGCCCCAGCATTTT. This codes for CASSQAGDRVNQPQHF. The chain uses TRBV16 and TRBJ1-5, with 9 nucleotides matching TRBD1. Germline CDR1 KGHSY, CDR2 FQNENV. The CDR3 length is 16 residues. V was pared by 2 bases and J by 3 bases, with 5 bases of the junction left unmatched.

The gene calls are TRBV5-6 and TRBJ1-5, with 7 bases fitting TRBD1. Trimming at V came to 4 bases and at J to 3 bases, leaving 4 bases not matched to a gene. The CDR3 is 14 amino acids. Germline assignment: CDR1 SGHDT and CDR2 YYEEEE. The CDR3 reads CASSAGQNNQPQHF. In DNA, the CDR3 is TGTGCCAGCAGCGCGGGACAGAACAATCAGCCCCAGCATTTT. The full variable domain, completed using reference TRBV5-6 and TRBJ1-5, is DAGVTQSPTHLIKTRGQQVTLRCSPKSGHDTVSWYQQALGQGPQFIFQYYEEEERQRGNFPDRFSGHQFPNYSSELNVNALLLGDSALYLCASSAGQNNQPQHFGDGTRLSIL.

This clonotype was seen a few times. The chain recombines TRBV7-9 with TRBJ1-2, with unresolved D. V lost 4 bases and J lost 0, with 6 bases in between. The CDR3 totals 13 residues. In germline, CDR1 is SEHNR, CDR2 FQNEAQ (reference sequence). The CDR3 sequence: CASSSVANYGYTF. The DNA of the CDR3 is TGTGCCAGCAGCTCCGTAGCTAACTATGGCTACACCTTC.

There are a few counts of this clonotype. The chain combines TRBV6-5 with TRBJ1-4; tentative D call: TRBD1 (5 bases). V was trimmed by 2 bases and J by 2 bases, leaving 12 bases between them. The germline V gene encodes CDR1 MNHEY and CDR2 SVGAGI. The CDR3 totals 16 residues. The DNA of the CDR3 is TGTGCCAGCAGTTACGAGGGGTCCGGCACTAATGAAAAACTGTTTTTT. It codes for CASSYEGSGTNEKLFF.

In this sample, this clonotype turned up a few times. This chain uses TRBV25-1 with TRBJ2-6; D may be TRBD1 (6 bases). The CDR3 has 15 residues. Germline values: CDR1 MGHDK, CDR2 SYGVNS. Trimming pared 4 bases from V and 2 bases from J, leaving 9 bases between. CDR3 nucleotide sequence: TGTGCCAGCAGTGCCCCAGGGGCTGGGGCCAACGTCCTGACTTTC. Translating gives CASSAPGAGANVLTF.

This clonotype was seen only a few times. The chain joins TRBV20-1 to TRBJ2-1, with 10 bases matching TRBD2. This CDR3 region has 16 residues. Germline-derived CDR1 and CDR2 are DFQATT and SNEGSKA (reference sequence). V dropped 4 bases and J dropped 4; count of bases not matched to a gene: 10. CDR3 amino acids: CSAKSASGRLYNEQFF. CDR3 bases: TGCAGTGCTAAATCGGCTAGCGGGAGACTATACAATGAGCAGTTCTTC.

This clonotype was observed a handful of times. The chain carries TRBV27 and TRBJ1-3, with D hard to call. Germline V gene data show CDR1 as MNHEY and CDR2 as SMNVEV (reference sequence). This CDR3 contains 14 residues. Trimming left V 2 bases short and J 0 bases short, with 5 bases between. This CDR3 is CASSLTISGNTIYF. DNA for the CDR3: TGTGCCAGCAGTTTAACCATCTCTGGAAACACCATATATTTT.

This clonotype was picked up a small number of times. The J gene is TRBJ2-7, the V gene TRBV12-3 or TRBV12-4, with D perhaps matching TRBD1 or TRBD2 (5 bases each). Trimming removed 3 bases at V and 4 bases at J, with 13 bases between. The CDR3 totals 14 residues. CDR3 sequence reads: CASSFGTLRYEQYF. CDR3 DNA sequence: TGTGCCAGCAGTTTCGGGACCCTCCGGTACGAGCAGTACTTC.

This clonotype was counted between two and nine times. The V gene is TRBV11-2, the J gene TRBJ2-4; D call uncertain. The CDR3 has 14 amino acids. In germline, CDR1 is SGHAT, CDR2 FQNNGV. V was clipped by 1 base and J by 7 bases, with 11 bases between them. The DNA of the CDR3 is TGTGCCAGCAGCTTAGCCTACGTCGGGAACATTCAGTACTTC. It is translated as CASSLAYVGNIQYF.

This clonotype was counted between two and nine times. This rearrangement joins TRBV18 to TRBJ2-4; tentative D call: TRBD2 (6 bases). The CDR3 runs to 14 residues. Trimming took 3 bases from V and 9 from J, leaving 15 bases between them. Germline CDR1 is KGHSH and CDR2 is LQKENI. As DNA, the CDR3 is TGTGCCAGCTCACCGGCGGGGACCGGGGGCATTCAGTACTTC. Translation: CASSPAGTGGIQYF.

This clonotype was counted between two and nine times. V gene TRBV7-2 combines with J gene TRBJ2-1; 11 bases map to TRBD2. J was trimmed by 4 bases and V by 0 bases; bases with no gene match: 14. The CDR3 is 20 residues long. CDR1 is SGHTA and CDR2 is FQGNSA in the germline V gene. For the CDR3, the DNA is TGTGCCAGCAGCTTAGCCAACCGGGGACTAGCGGAATTCACGTACAATGAGCAGTTCTTC. Protein: CASSLANRGLAEFTYNEQFF.

This clonotype has at least ten counts. The V and J genes are TRBV6-2 or TRBV6-3 and TRBJ2-5, with 7 bases aligning to TRBD2. V trimming: 5 bases; J trimming: 2 bases; junction bases outside the gene matches: 5. Per germline, CDR1 MNHEY and CDR2 SVGEGT. The CDR3 has 14 residues. Here the CDR3 reads CASSHRDYQETQYF. Written as DNA, the CDR3 is TGTGCCAGCAGTCACCGGGACTATCAAGAGACCCAGTACTTC.

This chain links TRBV5-1 with TRBJ2-1; D is perhaps TRBD1 or TRBD2 (5 bases each). Per the germline V gene, CDR1 is SGHRS and CDR2 is YFSETQ. The CDR3 is 14 amino acids. Trimming cost V 5 bases and J 8 bases, with 17 bases left between them. This CDR3 is CASSKRTGTDEQFF. The CDR3 nucleotides are TGCGCCAGCAGTAAAAGGACGGGGACGGATGAGCAGTTCTTC.

This clonotype was counted a few times. The V and J genes are TRBV20-1 and TRBJ1-2, with 8 bases fitting TRBD1. Germline V lookup: CDR1 DFQATT, CDR2 SNEGSKA (reference sequence). With 5 bases clipped from V and 4 bases from J, the junction kept 9 bases outside the gene matches. The CDR3 covers 14 residues. The CDR3 protein is CSALRTGGSYGYTF. CDR3 in DNA: TGCAGTGCTCTACGAACAGGGGGATCCTATGGCTACACCTTC.

As for this clonotype: At one of its ends the junction is not consistent with the germline gene, which may arise from a read error. The rearrangement uses TRBV5-1 and TRBJ2-5; perhaps TRBD2 as D (6 bases). CDR3 length: 16 residues. The germline V gene has CDR1 SGHRS and CDR2 YFSETQ. The CDR3: CASSSEGLGGRETQHF. CDR3 nucleotide sequence: TGCGCCAGCAGCTCCGAAGGACTCGGGGGTAGGGAGACCCAGCACTTC. Based on the CDR3 plus reference TRBV5-1 and TRBJ2-5, the full variable domain is KAGVTQTPRYLIKTRGQQVTLSCSPISGHRSVSWYQQTPGQGLQFLFEYFSETQRNKGNFPGRFSGRQFSNSRSEMNVSTLELGDSALYLCASSSEGLGGRETQHFGPGTRLLVL.

Worth noting for this clonotype: It is likely a read error, because the conserved phenylalanine at the end of the CDR3 is missing. The chain uses TRBV6-5 and TRBJ2-5; D is undetermined. V was cut by 0 bases and J by 5 bases, with 4 bases left in between. Germline loops: CDR1 MNHEY, CDR2 SVGAGI. The CDR3 has 12 amino acids. CDR3 residues: CASSYSGETQYL. The CDR3 bases are TGTGCCAGCAGTTACTCCGGGGAGACCCAGTACCTC.

This clonotype was picked up a small number of times. V gene TRBV11-2 combines with J gene TRBJ2-2; possible D gene TRBD1, 6 bases. V was shortened by 5 bases and J by 5 bases, with 18 bases between the two germline ends. Germline CDR1 and CDR2: SGHAT and FQNNGV. The CDR3 extends over 16 amino acids. The CDR3 is CASSQYMGARTGELFF. In DNA, the CDR3 is TGTGCCAGCAGCCAATATATGGGGGCTAGGACCGGGGAGCTGTTTTTT.

This clonotype showed up many times. The chain recombines TRBV28 with TRBJ2-7; D gene ambiguous. The CDR3 covers 9 residues. Per germline, CDR1 MDHEN and CDR2 SYDVKM. V was clipped by 8 bases and J by 5 bases, with 4 bases between them. The CDR3 DNA is TGTGCCAGCGGAGACGAGCAGTACTTC. Translating gives CASGDEQYF.

This clonotype was counted many times. The genes are TRBV5-1 and TRBJ2-3; 8 bases match TRBD2. The length of the CDR3 is 15 residues. CDR1 SGHRS and CDR2 YFSETQ come from the germline V gene. Trimming took 2 bases from V and 4 from J; bases not matched to a gene: 6. CDR3 sequence reads: CASSLPAGDADTQYF. DNA for the CDR3: TGCGCCAGCAGCTTACCAGCGGGAGACGCAGATACGCAGTATTTT.